This TCR beta chain was recorded in a study of blood T cell repertoires in COVID-19. This CDR3 comprises 15 residues. CDR1 and CDR2 (germline): SEHNR, FQNEAQ (reference sequence). V dropped 5 bases and J dropped 5; count of bases not matched to a gene: 5. Profiled with immunoSEQ multiplex PCR; TCRdb holds only in-frame clones, not every one. The sample yields under 80,000 clones, roughly 80% seen once. Sample: peripheral blood. V usage is TRBV7-9 and J usage is TRBJ1-6; TRBD1 aligns across 8 bases. This TCR derives from a woman of 80 years or more with active or convalescent COVID-19. The CDR3 sequence is CASSPPDRDNSPLHF. The CDR3, as DNA: TGTGCCAGCAGCCCCCCGGACAGGGATAATTCACCCCTCCACTTT.